Here is one TCR beta chain with its context. Germline CDR1 and CDR2: MGHRA and YSYEKL. The V gene lost 2 bases and the J gene lost 5 bases, with 18 bases spanning the gap. The CDR3 loop spans 16 amino acids. The data were taken from a study of T cell changes during pregnancy in multiple sclerosis. Some clones are missing from TCRdb's copy, which holds only in-frame ones; the method was immunoSEQ multiplex PCR. Of about 28,000 clones in the sample, approximately 90% were seen once. The TCR was taken from a female donor in good health, enrolled as a control in a pregnancy study. Sequencing used peripheral blood, obtained in the first trimester of pregnancy. The rearrangement uses TRBV4-1 and TRBJ2-5, with D possibly being TRBD1 (5 bases). The CDR3 is CASSQRGPGPKETQYF. CDR3 nucleotides: TGCGCCAGCAGCCAAAGGGGTCCCGGGCCGAAGGAGACCCAGTACTTC.